This T cell receptor beta chain was profiled in a study of blood T cell repertoires in COVID-19 (dated by TCRdb to the early 2020s). Regarding the study in general: Samples covering the acute and convalescent phases of COVID-19 were provided by collaborators in the United States, Italy and Spain. The sample metadata nearly always contained a de-identified subject ID, COVID-19 status, age in years and sex. A freely available public database, intended as a resource for researchers studying the immune response to SARS-CoV-2, is where the repertoires were released. The prospective study material was composed of cDNA or gDNA derived from T cells, B-cell-depleted T cells, or PBMCs. Subjects who had been exposed to COVID-19, were actively infected with it, or had recovered from it provided the deeply sampled blood TCRbeta repertoires that made up the dataset. Samples were obtained from the ongoing ImmuneRACE study (first 160 participants) and from 1,200 or so subjects provided by 6 global collaborators. Where available, HLA class I and class II types were taken from metadata supplied by the sample provider and were not determined by assay-based typing. What the research found in general, with its limitations: How much clinical and demographic metadata was included differed by source and by participant, and the metadata was provided uncurated.

V is pared back by 4 bases and J by 0 bases, with 10 bases lying between the germline termini. CDR1 and CDR2 were assigned from the germline V gene as SGDLS and YYNGEE. Counted from cysteine to phenylalanine, this CDR3 has 14 amino acids. Only the CDR3 DNA stays, 42 bases, in frame from base 1. The collaborating institutions used their own protocols to collect whole blood in K2EDTA tubes. Collaborator samples were shipped for TCRbeta analysis as frozen whole blood, isolated PBMCs, or DNA extracted from either sample type. TCRbeta CDR3 regions were amplified from genomic DNA using the immunoSEQ Assay, a bias-controlled multiplex PCR. The original methods were these. Within the assay, amplification of reference gene primers was used to estimate how many nucleated cells each sample contained. Sequence reads were collapsed and filtered to measure the absolute abundance of every unique TCRbeta CDR3 rearrangement. For each sample, productive Simpson clonality was calculated as the square root of Simpson's diversity index over productive rearrangements. The clones in this table, taken by TCRdb from immuneACCESS, are in-frame only. Not every clone is retained; where verified, under half of the shortfall comes from an unresolved V gene, and the cause of the rest is unknown. For V, J and clone size, that table is used; D and trimming come from the DNA. The sample profile shows roughly 230,000 clones; around 83% of them were found once. The ten largest clones add up to around 6.8% of the sample.

Regarding this clone: There is no known antigen for this receptor. Per-base qualities were not stored, and no clone one base away is much larger.

The origin of this receptor is a woman aged 50 to 60 with acute or convalescent COVID-19. The chain joins TRBV9 to TRBJ1-1; matching of 5 bases hints at TRBD1 as the D gene. The sequencing sample was made of peripheral blood. The DNA is as follows: TGTGCCAGCAGCACGGGGGTCCTGAACACTGAAGCTTTCTTT. This sequence encodes CASSTGVLNTEAFF.